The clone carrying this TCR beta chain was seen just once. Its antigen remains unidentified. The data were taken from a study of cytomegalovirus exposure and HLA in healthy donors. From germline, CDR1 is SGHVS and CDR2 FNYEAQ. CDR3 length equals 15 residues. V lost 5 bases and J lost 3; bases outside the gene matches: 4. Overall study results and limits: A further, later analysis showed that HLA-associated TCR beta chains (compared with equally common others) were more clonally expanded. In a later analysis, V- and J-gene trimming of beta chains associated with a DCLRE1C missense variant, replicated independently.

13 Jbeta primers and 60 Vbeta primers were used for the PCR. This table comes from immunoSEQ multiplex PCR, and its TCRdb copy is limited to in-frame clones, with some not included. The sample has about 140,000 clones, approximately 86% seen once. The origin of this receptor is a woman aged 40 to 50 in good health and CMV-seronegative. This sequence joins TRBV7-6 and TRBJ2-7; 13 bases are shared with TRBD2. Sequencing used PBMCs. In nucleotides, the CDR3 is TGTGCCAGCAGCCCCCGGACTAGCGGGAGCTACGAGCAGTACTTC. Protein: CASSPRTSGSYEQYF.